This TCR beta chain was recovered during a study of T-cell reconstitution after alpha-beta-depleted transplantation in children. Unique molecular identifiers were incorporated into the prepared TCRbeta library. TCRdb re-derived calls from the PCR reads in MiXCR, one entry per CDR3 protein. The sample has about 440,000 distinct CDR3 sequences; 43% are singletons. With respect to this clonotype: What it binds is not known.

V was clipped by 10 bases and J by 1 base, with 13 bases between them. Germline values: CDR1 SGHTA, CDR2 FQGNSA. CDR3 length equals 13 residues. Regarding the study as a whole: Expanded graft clones numbering several hundred reportedly gave rise to alpha-beta T cells about two months after transplant. T-cell numbers and diversity one year post-transplant derived largely from freshly generated T cells.

The chain is built from TRBV7-2 and TRBJ2-5, with D maybe TRBD2 (6 bases). The clonotype originates from a girl aged 2 to 10 with aplastic anemia, due to receive a stem cell transplant. The source material was PBMCs, sampled before TCRalphabeta/CD19-depleted stem cell transplant. The CDR3 spells CATTGVFQETQYF. DNA of the CDR3: TGTGCCACCACGGGGGTGTTCCAAGAGACCCAGTACTTC.